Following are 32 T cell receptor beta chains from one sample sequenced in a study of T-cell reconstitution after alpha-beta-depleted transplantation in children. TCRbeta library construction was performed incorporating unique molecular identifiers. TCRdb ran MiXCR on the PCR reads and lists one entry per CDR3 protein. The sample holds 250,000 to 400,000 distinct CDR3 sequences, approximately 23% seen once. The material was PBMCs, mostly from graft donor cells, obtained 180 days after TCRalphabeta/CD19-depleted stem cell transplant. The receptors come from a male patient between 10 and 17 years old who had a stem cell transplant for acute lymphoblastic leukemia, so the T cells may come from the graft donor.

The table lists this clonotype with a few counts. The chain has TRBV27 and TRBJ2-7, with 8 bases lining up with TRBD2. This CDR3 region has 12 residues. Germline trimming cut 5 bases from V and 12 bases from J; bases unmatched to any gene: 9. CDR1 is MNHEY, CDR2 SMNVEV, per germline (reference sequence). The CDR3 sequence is CASSPSGTRRYF. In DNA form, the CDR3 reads TGTGCCAGCAGTCCGTCCGGGACTAGGAGGTACTTC.

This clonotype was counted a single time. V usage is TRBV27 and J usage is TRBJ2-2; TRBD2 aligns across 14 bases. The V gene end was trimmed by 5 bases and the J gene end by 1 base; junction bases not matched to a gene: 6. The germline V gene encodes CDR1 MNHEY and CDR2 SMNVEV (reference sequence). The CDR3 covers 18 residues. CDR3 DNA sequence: TGTGCCAGCAGTCCGACTAGCGGGAGGGCCTGGAACACCGGGGAGCTGTTTTTT. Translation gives CASSPTSGRAWNTGELFF.

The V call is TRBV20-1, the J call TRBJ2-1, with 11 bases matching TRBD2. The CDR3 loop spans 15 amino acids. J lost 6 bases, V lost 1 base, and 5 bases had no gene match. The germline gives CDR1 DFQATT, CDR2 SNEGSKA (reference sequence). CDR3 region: CSARVPSGRSNEQFF. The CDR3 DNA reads TGCAGTGCTAGAGTTCCTAGCGGGAGGTCCAATGAGCAGTTCTTC.

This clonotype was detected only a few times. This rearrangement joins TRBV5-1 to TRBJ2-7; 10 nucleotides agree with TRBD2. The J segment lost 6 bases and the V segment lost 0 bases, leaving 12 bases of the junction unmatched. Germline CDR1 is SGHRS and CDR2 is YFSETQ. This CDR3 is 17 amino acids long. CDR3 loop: CASSLGSGRAGVSEQYF. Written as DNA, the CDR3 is TGCGCCAGCAGCTTGGGGAGCGGGAGGGCCGGAGTAAGCGAGCAGTACTTC.

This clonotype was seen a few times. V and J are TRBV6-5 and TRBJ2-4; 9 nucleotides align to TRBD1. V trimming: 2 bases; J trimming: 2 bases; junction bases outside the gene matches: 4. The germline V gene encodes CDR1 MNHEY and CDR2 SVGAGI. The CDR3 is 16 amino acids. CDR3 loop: CASSYGTGSSKNIQYF. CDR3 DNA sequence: TGTGCCAGCAGTTACGGGACAGGGTCCTCCAAAAACATTCAGTACTTC.

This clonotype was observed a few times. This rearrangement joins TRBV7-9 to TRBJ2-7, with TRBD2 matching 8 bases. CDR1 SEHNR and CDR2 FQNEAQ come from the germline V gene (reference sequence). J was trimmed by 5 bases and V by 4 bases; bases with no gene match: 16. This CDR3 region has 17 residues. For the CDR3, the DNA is TGTGCCAGCAGCTCTCTTACCCCGGGACTAGGAAACCACGAGCAGTACTTC. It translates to CASSSLTPGLGNHEQYF.

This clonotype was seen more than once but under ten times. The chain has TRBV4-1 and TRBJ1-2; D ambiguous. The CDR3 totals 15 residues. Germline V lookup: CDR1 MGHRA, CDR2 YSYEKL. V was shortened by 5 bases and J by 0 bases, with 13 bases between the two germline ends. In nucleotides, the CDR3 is TGCGCCAGCAGCGTCCGACTACTAGCTAACTATGGCTACACCTTC. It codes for CASSVRLLANYGYTF.

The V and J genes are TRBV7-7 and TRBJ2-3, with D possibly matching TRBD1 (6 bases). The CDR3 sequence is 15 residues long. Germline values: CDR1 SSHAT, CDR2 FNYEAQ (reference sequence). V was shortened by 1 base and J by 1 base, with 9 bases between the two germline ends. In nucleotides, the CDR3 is TGTGCCAGCAGCTTAGAAGGGGGACGCACAGATACGCAGTATTTT. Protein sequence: CASSLEGGRTDTQYF.

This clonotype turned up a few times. CDR3 in amino acids: CASSQYSSGSSYNEQFF. The CDR3 DNA follows: TGTGCCAGCAGCCAGTACTCTAGCGGATCTTCCTACAATGAGCAGTTCTTC. V is TRBV4-2 and J is TRBJ2-1; 7 nucleotides align to TRBD2. Per germline, CDR1 LGHNA and CDR2 YNFKEQ. The trim removed 3 bases at V and 1 base at J, leaving 9 bases unmatched. The CDR3 runs 17 residues.

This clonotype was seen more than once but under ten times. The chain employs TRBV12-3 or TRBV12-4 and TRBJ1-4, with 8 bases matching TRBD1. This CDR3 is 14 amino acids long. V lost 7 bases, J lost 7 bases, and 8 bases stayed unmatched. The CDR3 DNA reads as TGTGCCAGCACCCAGGGGGCGCGGTGTGAAAAACTGTTTTTT. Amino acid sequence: CASTQGARCEKLFF.

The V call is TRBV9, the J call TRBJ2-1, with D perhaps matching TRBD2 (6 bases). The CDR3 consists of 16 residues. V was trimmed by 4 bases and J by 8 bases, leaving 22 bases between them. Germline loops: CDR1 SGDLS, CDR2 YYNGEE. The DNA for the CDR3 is TGTGCCAGCAGCCTCTACCTCACTAGCTCAACGGATGAGCAGTTCTTC. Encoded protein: CASSLYLTSSTDEQFF.

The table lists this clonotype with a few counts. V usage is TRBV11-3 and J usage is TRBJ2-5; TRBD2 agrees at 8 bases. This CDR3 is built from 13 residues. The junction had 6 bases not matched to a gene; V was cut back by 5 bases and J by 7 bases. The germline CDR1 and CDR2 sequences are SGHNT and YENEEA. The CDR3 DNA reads TGTGCCAGCAGCCCTGCGGGGGGTTGGACCCAGTACTTC. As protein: CASSPAGGWTQYF. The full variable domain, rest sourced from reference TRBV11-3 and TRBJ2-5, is EAGVVQSPRYKIIEKKQPVAFWCNPISGHNTLYWYLQNLGQGPELLIRYENEEAVDDSQLPKDRFSAERLKGVDSTLKIQPAELGDSAVYLCASSPAGGWTQYFGPGTRLLVL.

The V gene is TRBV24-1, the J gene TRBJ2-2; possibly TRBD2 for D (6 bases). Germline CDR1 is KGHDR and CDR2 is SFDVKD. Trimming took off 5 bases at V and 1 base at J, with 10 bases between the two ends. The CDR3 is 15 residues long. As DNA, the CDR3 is TGTGCCACCAGTGTTATAGCGGTGAACACCGGGGAGCTGTTTTTT. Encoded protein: CATSVIAVNTGELFF.

CDR3 bases: TGCAGCGTTGAAGACGGAACTAGCGGGAGCCCCAATGAGCAGTTCTTC. This codes for CSVEDGTSGSPNEQFF. The chain links TRBV29-1 to TRBJ2-1, with TRBD2 identical over 11 bases. Germline loops: CDR1 SQVTM, CDR2 ANQGSEA. The CDR3 is 16 residues long. V was pared by 0 bases and J by 6 bases, with 7 bases of the junction left unmatched.

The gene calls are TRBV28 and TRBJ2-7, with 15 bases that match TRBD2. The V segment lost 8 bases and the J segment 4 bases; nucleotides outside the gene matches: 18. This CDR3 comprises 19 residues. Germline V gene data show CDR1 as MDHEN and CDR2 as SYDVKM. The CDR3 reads CASLNSGLAGGPFFYEQYF. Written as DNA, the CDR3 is TGTGCCAGCTTGAATTCCGGACTAGCGGGAGGGCCATTCTTTTACGAGCAGTACTTC.

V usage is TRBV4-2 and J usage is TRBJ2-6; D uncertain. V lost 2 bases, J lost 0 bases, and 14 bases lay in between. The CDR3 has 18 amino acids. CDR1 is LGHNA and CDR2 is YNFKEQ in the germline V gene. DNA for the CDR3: TGTGCCAGCAGCCAATATCTAGTAGGGCACTCTGGGGCCAACGTCCTGACTTTC. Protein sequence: CASSQYLVGHSGANVLTF.

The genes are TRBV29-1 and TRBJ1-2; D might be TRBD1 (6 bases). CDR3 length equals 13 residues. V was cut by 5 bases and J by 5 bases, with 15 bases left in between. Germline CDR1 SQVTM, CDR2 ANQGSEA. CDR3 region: CSVCFVRGYGYTF. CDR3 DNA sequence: TGCAGCGTTTGTTTCGTTAGGGGGTATGGCTACACCTTC.

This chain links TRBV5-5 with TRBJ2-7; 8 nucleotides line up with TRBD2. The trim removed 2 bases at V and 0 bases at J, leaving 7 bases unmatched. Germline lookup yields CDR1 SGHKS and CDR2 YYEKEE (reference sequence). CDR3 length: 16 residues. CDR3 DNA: TGTGCCAGCAGCTTTGGGACTAGTCTCGACTCCTACGAGCAGTACTTC. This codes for CASSFGTSLDSYEQYF.

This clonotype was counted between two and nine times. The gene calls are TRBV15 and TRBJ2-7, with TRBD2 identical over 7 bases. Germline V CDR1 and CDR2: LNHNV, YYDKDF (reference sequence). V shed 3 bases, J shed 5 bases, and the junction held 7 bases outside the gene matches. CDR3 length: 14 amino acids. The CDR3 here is CATSSNSAGDEQYF. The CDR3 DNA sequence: TGTGCCACCAGCAGCAACTCCGCGGGGGACGAGCAGTACTTC.

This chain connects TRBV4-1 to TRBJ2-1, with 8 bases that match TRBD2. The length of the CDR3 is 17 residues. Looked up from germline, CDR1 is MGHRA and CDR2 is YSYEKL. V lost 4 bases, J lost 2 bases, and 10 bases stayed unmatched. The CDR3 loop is CASSPNPLAGPYNEQFF. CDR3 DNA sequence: TGCGCCAGCAGCCCCAACCCCTTAGCGGGGCCCTACAATGAGCAGTTCTTC.

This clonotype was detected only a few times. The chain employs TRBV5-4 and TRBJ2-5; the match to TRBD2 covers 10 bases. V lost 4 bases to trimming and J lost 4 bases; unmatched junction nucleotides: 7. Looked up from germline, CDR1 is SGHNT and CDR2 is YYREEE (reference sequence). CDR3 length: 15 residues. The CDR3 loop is CASSRTSGTPETQYF. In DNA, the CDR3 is TGTGCCAGCAGCCGTACTAGCGGGACCCCAGAGACCCAGTACTTC.

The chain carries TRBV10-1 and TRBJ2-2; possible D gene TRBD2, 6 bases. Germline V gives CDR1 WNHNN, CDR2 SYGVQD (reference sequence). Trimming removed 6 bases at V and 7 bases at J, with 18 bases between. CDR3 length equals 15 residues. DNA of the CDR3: TGCGCCAGCAGGTCACCGGGACTGAGGAACGGGGAGCTGTTTTTT. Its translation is CASRSPGLRNGELFF.

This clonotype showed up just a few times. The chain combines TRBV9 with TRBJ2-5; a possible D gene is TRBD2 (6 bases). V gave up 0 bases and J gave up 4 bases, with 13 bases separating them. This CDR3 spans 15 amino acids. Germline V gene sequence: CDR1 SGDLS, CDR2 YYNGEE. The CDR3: CASSVAGAGTETQYF. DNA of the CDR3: TGTGCCAGCAGCGTAGCTGGGGCGGGAACAGAGACCCAGTACTTC.

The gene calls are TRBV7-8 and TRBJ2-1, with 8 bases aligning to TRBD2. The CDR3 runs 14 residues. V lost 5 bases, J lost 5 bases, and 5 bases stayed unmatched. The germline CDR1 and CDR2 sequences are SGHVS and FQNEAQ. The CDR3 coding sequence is TGTGCCAGCAGCCTAAGGACTAGCCACAATGAGCAGTTCTTC. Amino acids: CASSLRTSHNEQFF. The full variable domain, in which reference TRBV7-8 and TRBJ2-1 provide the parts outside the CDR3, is GAGVSQSPRYKVAKRGQDVALRCDPISGHVSLFWYQQALGQGPEFLTYFQNEAQLDKSGLPSDRFFAERPEGSVSTLKIQRTQQEDSAVYLCASSLRTSHNEQFFGPGTRLTVL.

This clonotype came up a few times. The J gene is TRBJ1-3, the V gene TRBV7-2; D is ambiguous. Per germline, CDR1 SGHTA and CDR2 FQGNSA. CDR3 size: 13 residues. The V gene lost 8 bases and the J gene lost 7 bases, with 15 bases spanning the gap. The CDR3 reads CASRRGSSNTIYF. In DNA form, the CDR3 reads TGTGCCAGCCGAAGAGGCTCGTCGAACACCATATATTTT. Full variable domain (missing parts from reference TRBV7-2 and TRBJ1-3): GAGVSQSPSNKVTEKGKDVELRCDPISGHTALYWYRQSLGQGLEFLIYFQGNSAPDKSGLPSDRFSAERTGGSVSTLTIQRTQQEDSAVYLCASRRGSSNTIYFGEGSWLTVV.

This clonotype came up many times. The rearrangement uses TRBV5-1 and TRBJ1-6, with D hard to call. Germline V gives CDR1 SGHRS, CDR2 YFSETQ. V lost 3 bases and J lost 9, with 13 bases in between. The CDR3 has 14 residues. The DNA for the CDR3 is TGCGCCAGCAGCTCAACACCGGCCAGTTCACCCCTCCACTTT. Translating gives CASSSTPASSPLHF.

CDR3 residues: CASSGDDRRAEAFF. CDR3 nucleotide sequence: TGTGCCAGCAGTGGGGACGATCGCAGGGCTGAAGCTTTCTTT. The chain couples TRBV25-1 to TRBJ1-1, with D perhaps TRBD1 (5 bases). The V gene's germline CDR1 is MGHDK and CDR2 SYGVNS. This CDR3 is 14 amino acids long. Deletions cut 4 bases from V and 6 bases from J, with 15 bases between.

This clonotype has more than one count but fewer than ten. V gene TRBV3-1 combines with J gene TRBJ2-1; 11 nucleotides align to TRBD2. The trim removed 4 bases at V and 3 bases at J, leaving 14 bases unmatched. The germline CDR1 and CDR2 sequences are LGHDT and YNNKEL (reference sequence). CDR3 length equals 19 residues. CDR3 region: CASSPPATSGRKGYNEQFF. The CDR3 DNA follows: TGTGCCAGCAGCCCCCCGGCCACTAGCGGGAGAAAGGGCTACAATGAGCAGTTCTTC.

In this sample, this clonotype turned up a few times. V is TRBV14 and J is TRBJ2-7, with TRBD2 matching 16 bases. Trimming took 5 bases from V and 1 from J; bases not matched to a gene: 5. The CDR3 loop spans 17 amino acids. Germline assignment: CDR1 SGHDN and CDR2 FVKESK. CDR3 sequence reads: CASSAMGLAGGSYEQYF. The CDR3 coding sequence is TGTGCCAGCAGCGCAATGGGACTAGCGGGAGGGTCCTACGAGCAGTACTTC.

CDR3 bases: TGTGCCAGCAGTCCCCGGAACAGACGGTACCAAGAGACCCAGTACTTC. It encodes CASSPRNRRYQETQYF. This chain uses TRBV6-1 with TRBJ2-5; D unclear. The V end lost 5 bases, the J end lost 0 bases, and 16 bases lay between the germline ends. The CDR3 consists of 16 residues. Germline V gene sequence: CDR1 MNHNS, CDR2 SASEGT.

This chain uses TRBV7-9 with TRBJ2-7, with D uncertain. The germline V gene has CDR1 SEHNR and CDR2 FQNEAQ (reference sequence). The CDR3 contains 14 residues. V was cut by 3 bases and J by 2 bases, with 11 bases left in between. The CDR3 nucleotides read TGTGCCAGCAGCTTTGAAGGGATTCCCTACGAGCAGTACTTC. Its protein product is CASSFEGIPYEQYF. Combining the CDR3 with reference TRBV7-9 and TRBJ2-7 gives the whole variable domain DTGVSQNPRHKITKRGQNVTFRCDPISEHNRLYWYRQTLGQGPEFLTYFQNEAQLEKSRLLSDRFSAERPKGSFSTLEIQRTEQGDSAMYLCASSFEGIPYEQYFGPGTRLTVT.

CDR3 bases: TGTGCCAGCAGTGAATGGTTAGACAGGGGAGATGAGCAGTTCTTC. Protein: CASSEWLDRGDEQFF. The gene calls are TRBV25-1 and TRBJ2-1, with TRBD1 matching 8 bases. V shed 1 base, J shed 8 bases, and the junction held 7 bases outside the gene matches. The CDR3 spans 15 residues. Germline CDR1 is MGHDK and CDR2 is SYGVNS.